The source of this T cell receptor beta chain is a study of blood T cell repertoires in COVID-19 (dated by TCRdb to 2018 to 2020). In terms of the full investigation: The collaborator samples originated in the United States, Italy and Spain and spanned the acute and convalescent phases of COVID-19. The prospective study material was composed of cDNA or gDNA derived from T cells, B-cell-depleted T cells, or PBMCs. The dataset comprised deeply sampled blood TCRbeta repertoires from subjects exposed to, actively infected with, or recovered from COVID-19. A freely available public database, intended as a resource for researchers studying the immune response to SARS-CoV-2, is where the repertoires were released. Samples came from the ongoing ImmuneRACE study (first 160 participants) plus 1,254 subjects from 6 global collaborators. Nearly every sample came with metadata listing a de-identified subject ID, COVID-19 status, age in years and sex. Where HLA class I and class II types were available, the types were taken from metadata supplied by the sample provider, not from assay-based typing.

Whole blood was collected in K2EDTA tubes by collaborating institutions according to the institutions' own protocols. For TCRbeta analysis, collaborators shipped samples as frozen whole blood, isolated PBMCs, or DNA extracted from either of those sample types. There are 16 amino acids in the CDR3, from cysteine to phenylalanine inclusive. The only DNA kept is the CDR3, 48 bases in frame from the first base. Regarding this clone: The clone's antigen remains unknown. Base qualities are not at hand, and no much larger clone is one base apart.

TCRbeta CDR3 regions were amplified from genomic DNA by means of the immunoSEQ Assay, a bias-controlled multiplex PCR. The published analysis was carried out like this. The number of nucleated cells in each sample was estimated from the amplification of reference gene primers within the assay. To quantify the absolute abundance of each unique TCRbeta CDR3 rearrangement, sequence reads were collapsed and filtered. For each sample, productive Simpson clonality was calculated as the square root of Simpson's diversity index across productive rearrangements. TCRdb carries this immuneACCESS record with in-frame sequences only. Its versions omit some clonotypes, under half of them owing to an unresolved V gene in the studies checked, with the rest unexplained. For V, J and clone size, that table is used; D and trimming come from the DNA. This sample holds around 140,000 clones; around 81% were observed only once. Jointly, the top ten make up 8.4% of the sample.

Overall results and qualifications from the work: How much clinical and demographic metadata was included differed by source and by participant, and the metadata was provided uncurated.

The chain uses TRBV21-1 and TRBJ2-3; the table's D call of TRBD1 was not tested on the DNA. TRBV21-1 is described as a pseudogene. Material: peripheral blood. The receptor was isolated from a woman aged 55-69 years with active or convalescent COVID-19. The CDR3 protein is CASSKEGTESTDTQYF. The sequence in DNA is TGTGCCAGCAGCAAAGAGGGGACAGAGAGCACAGATACGCAGTATTTT.